A single T cell receptor beta chain is shown here with its context. The data were produced by immunoSEQ multiplex PCR, yet TCRdb's version contains in-frame clones alone and is incomplete. The sample lists some 2.1 million clones; about 94% were seen once. These data come from a study of shared clonotypes between healthy human individuals. Terminally differentiated effector memory CD45RA+ cells were left out of the naive CD8 fraction, which was CD45RO-negative and positively selected for CCR7. Looked up from germline, CDR1 is SGHAT and CDR2 is FQNNGV. The V gene lost 5 bases and the J gene lost 1 base, with 9 bases spanning the gap. This CDR3 contains 13 residues.

This TCR was sampled from a man between 18 and 35 years old in good health. The sample consisted of naive CD8+ T cells sorted from blood. The chain carries TRBV11-2 and TRBJ2-7; D is perhaps TRBD1 (6 bases). The CDR3: CASSDRTSYEQYF. The DNA of the CDR3 is TGTGCCAGCAGCGACAGGACTTCCTACGAGCAGTACTTC.